This T cell receptor beta chain was captured by sequencing in a study of blood T cell repertoires in COVID-19. Across the whole study: In each case, the material was cDNA or gDNA derived from T cells, B-cell-depleted T cells, or PBMCs.

Original handling: Estimates of nucleated cell counts were drawn from the amplification of reference gene primers. The method was immunoSEQ multiplex PCR; TCRdb's version includes in-frame clones alone and lacks a portion of them. The DNA gave D and trimming, while V, J and clone size come from that table. In the table there are roughly 300,000 clones, about 80% of which are singletons. Germline V gene lookup returns CDR1 SGHRS and CDR2 YFSETQ. V gave up 7 bases and J gave up 4 bases; unmatched junction bases: 11. The CDR3 is 15 amino acids. The sample taken for sequencing was peripheral blood. This chain joins TRBV5-1 and TRBJ1-5; 7 bases map to TRBD1. This TCR was recovered from a woman between 50 and 59 years old who had recovered from COVID-19. CDR3 region: CASSDGAGGNQPQHF. CDR3 bases: TGCGCCAGCTCCGACGGGGCAGGGGGGAATCAGCCCCAGCATTTT.